Below, 27 T cell receptor beta chains from the same sample are listed, as sequenced in a study of T cell responses to AZD1222 COVID-19 vaccine (dated by TCRdb to the early 2020s). To prepare the library, the immunoSEQ multiplex PCR assay was applied. TCRdb took this table from immuneACCESS and kept in-frame rearrangements with V and J called. Such tables lack part of the clones; where checked against another copy, unresolved V genes explain under half of the gap, and the rest is unexplained. The sample yields roughly 100,000 clones; around 91% were counted once. Of the sample, about 5% is held by the ten largest clones. The sample's time point, from its label and the paper: baseline before first vaccination. The sequenced sample was peripheral blood, obtained on day 0 of AZD1222 vaccination. These receptors came from an adult in good health.

The rearrangement uses TRBV3-1 (or the pseudogene TRBV3-2) and TRBJ1-1; weak D call: TRBD1 (5 bases). The CDR3 has 17 amino acids. CDR1 is LGHDT and CDR2 is YNNKEL in the germline V gene (reference sequence). V gave up 1 base and J gave up 4 bases, with 19 bases separating them. Here the CDR3 DNA reads TGTGCCAGCAGCCAAGTAGGCAGGGAGGCGAGGAGCACTGAAGCTTTCTTT. This sequence encodes CASSQVGREARSTEAFF.

This chain links TRBV5-1 with TRBJ2-3, with TRBD2 identical over 12 bases. The CDR3 spans 15 residues. Germline V lookup: CDR1 SGHRS, CDR2 YFSETQ. The J segment lost 6 bases and the V segment lost 4 bases, leaving 6 bases of the junction unmatched. CDR3 amino acids: CASSPLAGGVDTQYF. The DNA of the CDR3 is TGCGCCAGCAGCCCTCTAGCGGGGGGGGTGGATACGCAGTATTTT.

This clone showed up just once. The CDR3 nucleotides read TGTGCCAGTACCCTTAGTGGGGGTGTGCAGCCCCAGCATTTT. It codes for CASTLSGGVQPQHF. The V gene is TRBV19, the J gene TRBJ1-5, with a possible D match to TRBD1 (5 bases). Per the germline V gene, CDR1 is LNHDA and CDR2 is SQIVND (reference sequence). The CDR3 spans 14 residues. V was clipped by 7 bases and J by 7 bases, with 17 bases between them.

V gene TRBV4-2 combines with J gene TRBJ1-1; D is possibly TRBD1 (5 bases). The CDR3 extends over 15 amino acids. Germline values: CDR1 LGHNA, CDR2 YNFKEQ. V was shortened by 4 bases and J by 0 bases, with 12 bases between the two germline ends. The CDR3 DNA reads as TGTGCCAGCAGCCCGCGTCCAGGGATGAACACTGAAGCTTTCTTT. Amino acids: CASSPRPGMNTEAFF.

The chain uses TRBV19 and TRBJ1-2, with 7 bases aligning to TRBD1. The CDR3 is 14 amino acids. J gave up 8 bases and V 3 bases, and 9 bases lay outside the gene matches. Germline loops: CDR1 LNHDA, CDR2 SQIVND (reference sequence). The CDR3 here is CASSINRQGRGYTF. For the CDR3, the DNA is TGTGCCAGTAGTATCAACAGACAGGGTCGGGGCTACACCTTC.

The chain couples TRBV6-5 to TRBJ1-2, with D unresolved. Germline V gives CDR1 MNHEY, CDR2 SVGAGI. V lost 2 bases, J lost 5 bases, and 15 bases lay in between. The CDR3 covers 15 residues. CDR3 in amino acids: CASSYLGLNRYGYTF. The CDR3 DNA reads as TGTGCCAGCAGTTACCTGGGCCTCAACCGGTATGGCTACACCTTC.

The rearrangement links TRBV9 to TRBJ1-6; D gene ambiguous. V gave up 5 bases and J gave up 0 bases, with 12 bases separating them. This CDR3 comprises 16 residues. CDR1 is SGDLS, CDR2 YYNGEE, per germline. The CDR3 nucleotides read TGTGCCAGCAGTCTCGGACGGAGCTCCTATAATTCACCCCTCCACTTT. This gives the protein CASSLGRSSYNSPLHF.

The genes are TRBV5-1 and TRBJ2-1, with 12 positions matching TRBD1. The CDR3 loop spans 15 amino acids. V was clipped by 0 bases and J by 7 bases; unmatched bases: 2. Germline V lookup: CDR1 SGHRS, CDR2 YFSETQ. The CDR3 loop is CASSLAGQGANEQFF. The CDR3 region has the DNA TGCGCCAGCAGCTTGGCGGGACAGGGGGCTAATGAGCAGTTCTTC. Looking up the rest from reference TRBV5-1 and TRBJ2-1 gives the full variable domain: KAGVTQTPRYLIKTRGQQVTLSCSPISGHRSVSWYQQTPGQGLQFLFEYFSETQRNKGNFPGRFSGRQFSNSRSEMNVSTLELGDSALYLCASSLAGQGANEQFFGPGTRLTVL.

The chain carries TRBV18 and TRBJ1-3; D call uncertain. The V gene's germline CDR1 is KGHSH and CDR2 LQKENI. V lost 3 bases, J lost 0 bases, and 6 bases lay in between. This CDR3 contains 14 residues. DNA of the CDR3: TGTGCCAGCTCACCTGGTCACTCTGGAAACACCATATATTTT. This translates into CASSPGHSGNTIYF.

The rearrangement links TRBV4-2 to TRBJ2-2, with 10 bases matching TRBD2. With V trimmed by 0 bases and J by 2 bases, 6 bases remained unmatched. Germline assignment: CDR1 LGHNA and CDR2 YNFKEQ. The CDR3 loop spans 18 amino acids. The CDR3 DNA reads as TGTGCCAGCAGCCAAGATCTGGGACTAGCGATCAACACCGGGGAGCTGTTTTTT. This encodes CASSQDLGLAINTGELFF.

The rearrangement joins TRBV5-1 to TRBJ1-2, with no clear D. Trimming took off 2 bases at V and 2 bases at J, with 13 bases between the two ends. The CDR3 is 15 amino acids. CDR1 and CDR2 from the germline V gene are SGHRS and YFSETQ. In DNA, the CDR3 is TGCGCCAGCAGCTTCGAAGGGTCACTAAACTATGGCTACACCTTC. As protein: CASSFEGSLNYGYTF.

A few counts support this clone. This chain links TRBV2 with TRBJ1-5; perhaps TRBD1 as D (5 bases). V gave up 3 bases and J gave up 9 bases, with 9 bases separating them. Germline V gene data show CDR1 as SNHLY and CDR2 as FYNNEI. CDR3 size: 12 residues. CDR3 residues: CASSDPGGPQHF. The DNA for the CDR3 is TGTGCCAGCAGTGACCCTGGGGGGCCCCAGCATTTT.

This chain joins TRBV10-3 and TRBJ1-2, with a possible D match to TRBD1 (6 bases). The V and J ends lost 7 bases and 8 bases respectively, with 14 bases between them. Germline CDR1 ENHRY, CDR2 SYGVKD. The CDR3 is made up of 12 amino acids. CDR3 residues: CAIKGGVEGYTF. CDR3 DNA: TGTGCCATCAAGGGGGGCGTGGAGGGCTACACCTTC.

This clone has a single count. The CDR3: CASSLSSGTTPGEQYF. CDR3 in DNA: TGCGCCAGCAGTTTATCCTCCGGGACTACCCCTGGCGAGCAGTACTTC. The chain couples TRBV5-1 to TRBJ2-7, with TRBD2 identical over 7 bases. Germline trimming cut 5 bases from V and 6 bases from J; bases unmatched to any gene: 17. Germline assignment: CDR1 SGHRS and CDR2 YFSETQ. The CDR3 extends over 16 amino acids.

This chain joins TRBV30 and TRBJ2-3; 7 bases agree with TRBD2. The J segment lost 4 bases and the V segment lost 3 bases, leaving 7 bases of the junction unmatched. Germline V gene sequence: CDR1 GTSNPN, CDR2 SVGIG (reference sequence). The CDR3 has 14 amino acids. The chain's CDR3 is CAWRNPGGSDTQYF. CDR3 bases: TGTGCCTGGAGGAACCCGGGGGGTTCAGATACGCAGTATTTT.

V gene TRBV7-9 combines with J gene TRBJ2-3; D unresolved. Trimming cost V 6 bases and J 3 bases, with 10 bases left between them. Germline V CDR1 and CDR2: SEHNR, FQNEAQ (reference sequence). The CDR3 covers 13 residues. In DNA, the CDR3 is TGTGCCAGCAGATATCTAGGGACAGATACGCAGTATTTT. This encodes CASRYLGTDTQYF.

The chain links TRBV30 to TRBJ2-1; D may be TRBD1 (6 bases). The ends were cut back, 3 bases at V and 4 bases at J, with 13 bases in the middle. The CDR3 runs to 14 residues. The germline V gene has CDR1 GTSNPN and CDR2 SVGIG (reference sequence). The CDR3 region is CAWRLTDRYNEQFF. The CDR3 DNA is TGTGCCTGGAGGTTGACTGACAGGTACAATGAGCAGTTCTTC.

This clone was found once. The chain joins TRBV10-2 to TRBJ1-1; 7 positions match TRBD1. J gave up 6 bases and V 6 bases, and 10 bases lay outside the gene matches. The CDR3 is 14 amino acids. CDR1 is WSHSY, CDR2 SAAADI, per germline. CDR3 sequence reads: CASRGIQGGAEAFF. CDR3 DNA: TGCGCCAGCAGGGGTATTCAGGGGGGGGCTGAAGCTTTCTTT.

This sequence joins TRBV7-8 and TRBJ1-5; the D is unclear. CDR3 length: 14 amino acids. CDR1 is SGHVS and CDR2 is FQNEAQ in the germline V gene. V dropped 4 bases and J dropped 3 bases, with 10 bases sitting between them. CDR3 protein: CASSSRAPNQPQHF. CDR3 sequence (DNA): TGTGCCAGCAGCTCCCGGGCCCCCAATCAGCCCCAGCATTTT.

J is TRBJ1-1 and V is TRBV6-6; no firm D call. The CDR3 has 13 amino acids. V dropped 0 bases and J dropped 6 bases, with 8 bases sitting between them. The germline V gene encodes CDR1 MNHNY and CDR2 SVGAGI (reference sequence). CDR3 residues: CASSYSSGAEAFF. The DNA for the CDR3 is TGTGCCAGCAGTTACTCGAGTGGGGCTGAAGCTTTCTTT.

The chain links TRBV5-1 to TRBJ1-6; unclear D gene. Trimming took 0 bases from V and 4 from J, leaving 8 bases between them. The germline gives CDR1 SGHRS, CDR2 YFSETQ. This CDR3 spans 15 amino acids. The CDR3 here is CASSLGGRYNSPLHF. In DNA, the CDR3 is TGCGCCAGCAGCTTGGGAGGGAGATATAATTCACCCCTCCACTTT.

V gene TRBV19 combines with J gene TRBJ1-6, with a possible D match to TRBD1 (6 bases). The CDR3 is 17 residues long. V was clipped by 5 bases and J by 1 base, with 15 bases between them. Germline CDR1 is LNHDA and CDR2 is SQIVND (reference sequence). CDR3 bases: TGTGCCAGTAGTCCGAGGGGGTTGATATCCTATAATTCACCCCTCCACTTT. This codes for CASSPRGLISYNSPLHF.

The genes are TRBV7-2 and TRBJ2-1, with 7 bases lining up with TRBD2. Germline V gene lookup returns CDR1 SGHTA and CDR2 FQGNSA. V trimming: 1 base; J trimming: 6 bases; junction bases outside the gene matches: 3. The CDR3 covers 14 residues. The CDR3 spells CASSLVGGVNEQFF. CDR3 DNA: TGTGCCAGCAGCTTAGTTGGGGGGGTCAATGAGCAGTTCTTC.

J is TRBJ1-1 and V is TRBV5-1; 8 positions match TRBD1. The germline V gene encodes CDR1 SGHRS and CDR2 YFSETQ. Trimming took 4 bases from V and 1 from J; bases not matched to a gene: 12. The CDR3 is 17 residues long. Here the CDR3 DNA reads TGCGCCAGCAGCCCCGGGCCGACAGGGGCTAGGAACACTGAAGCTTTCTTT. As protein: CASSPGPTGARNTEAFF.

The J gene is TRBJ1-3, the V gene TRBV29-1; D not resolved. Trimming took off 4 bases at V and 0 bases at J, with 13 bases between the two ends. Per germline, CDR1 SQVTM and CDR2 ANQGSEA. This CDR3 spans 15 amino acids. The CDR3 is CSVGVGQSSGNTIYF. CDR3 in DNA: TGCAGCGTTGGGGTAGGGCAGTCCTCTGGAAACACCATATATTTT.

In its sample, this clone was seen once. This chain links TRBV30 with TRBJ1-4, with TRBD1 identical over 7 bases. The CDR3 is 14 residues long. In germline, CDR1 is GTSNPN, CDR2 SVGIG (reference sequence). V lost 2 bases to trimming and J lost 6 bases; unmatched junction nucleotides: 6. CDR3 residues: CAWSLGQGDEKLFF. CDR3 nucleotide sequence: TGTGCCTGGAGTTTGGGGCAGGGGGATGAAAAACTGTTTTTT.

The CDR3 loop reads CASSRDKDWQYNEQFF. For the CDR3, the DNA is TGCGCCAGCAGCCGAGACAAGGACTGGCAATACAATGAGCAGTTCTTC. The chain links TRBV4-3 to TRBJ2-1; possibly TRBD2 for D (5 bases). The germline V and J ends were trimmed by 4 bases and 4 bases, with 17 bases remaining between them. This CDR3 spans 16 amino acids. From germline, CDR1 is LGHNA and CDR2 YSLEER.